What follows are 6 T cell receptor beta chains derived from one specimen sequenced in a study of post-analysis software for immune sequencing data. Findings and caveats of the study: Relative to controls, patients had about five TRBV segments at higher frequency, with TRBV5-6, TRBV5-1 and TRBV20-1 among these.

No antigen has been identified for these receptors. The TCR beta cDNA libraries contained unique molecular identifiers. TCRdb fed the PCR reads into MiXCR, producing one record per CDR3 protein. Among under 650,000 distinct CDR3 sequences listed, about 40% were seen once. The sample comprised blood. The receptors shown here come from a girl aged 5-17 years with multiple sclerosis.

V gene TRBV29-1 combines with J gene TRBJ1-1; 8 bases agree with TRBD1. CDR1 and CDR2 from the germline V gene are SQVTM and ANQGSEA. The trim removed 4 bases at V and 6 bases at J, leaving 10 bases unmatched. This CDR3 has 14 residues. The CDR3, as DNA: TGCAGCGTTGTCTCTCAGGGGGCAAGTGCTGAAGCTTTCTTT. Amino acid sequence: CSVVSQGASAEAFF.

This clonotype was counted between two and nine times. This rearrangement joins TRBV20-1 to TRBJ2-1; D perhaps matches TRBD2 (5 bases). The CDR3 sequence is 11 residues long. CDR1 and CDR2 (germline): DFQATT, SNEGSKA (reference sequence). In DNA, the CDR3 is TGCAACTGGAGGTCTGCGGATGAGCAGTTCTTC. Amino acid sequence: CNWRSADEQFF.

The chain recombines TRBV7-6 with TRBJ1-5; D is unresolved. Trimming shortened V by 6 bases and J by 4 bases, and 13 bases separated the two germline ends. The CDR3 spans 14 residues. Germline lookup yields CDR1 SGHVS and CDR2 FNYEAQ. The CDR3 protein is CASSPKGPNQPQHF. Here the CDR3 DNA reads TGTGCCAGCAGTCCGAAGGGCCCAAATCAGCCCCAGCATTTT.

This chain links TRBV20-1 with TRBJ2-3; D tentatively reads TRBD1 or TRBD2 (5 bases each). Germline lookup yields CDR1 DFQATT and CDR2 SNEGSKA (reference sequence). The CDR3 has 13 residues. V was pared by 5 bases and J by 2 bases, with 11 bases between. For the CDR3, the DNA is TGCAGTGCTCGGGGCGGTCCCACAGATACGCAGTATTTT. Translating gives CSARGGPTDTQYF.

This clonotype was counted a few times. The CDR3 DNA sequence: TGTGCCAGCAGCCCGGGGGGGGAGAAGGAGACCCAGTACTTC. Translated, it gives CASSPGGEKETQYF. V gene TRBV5-5 combines with J gene TRBJ2-5; 8 bases match TRBD2. CDR3 length equals 14 residues. Germline-derived CDR1 and CDR2 are SGHKS and YYEKEE (reference sequence). The ends lost 4 bases at V and 5 bases at J; junction bases unmatched: 7.

This rearrangement joins TRBV14 to TRBJ1-1; tentative D call: TRBD1 (6 bases). Trimming stripped 4 bases from V and 6 bases from J, with 12 bases between. Germline V gene data show CDR1 as SGHDN and CDR2 as FVKESK. This CDR3 has 13 residues. CDR3 nucleotide sequence: TGTGCCAGCAGCCGGGTAGAGGGGGCTGAAGCTTTCTTT. Its translation is CASSRVEGAEAFF.